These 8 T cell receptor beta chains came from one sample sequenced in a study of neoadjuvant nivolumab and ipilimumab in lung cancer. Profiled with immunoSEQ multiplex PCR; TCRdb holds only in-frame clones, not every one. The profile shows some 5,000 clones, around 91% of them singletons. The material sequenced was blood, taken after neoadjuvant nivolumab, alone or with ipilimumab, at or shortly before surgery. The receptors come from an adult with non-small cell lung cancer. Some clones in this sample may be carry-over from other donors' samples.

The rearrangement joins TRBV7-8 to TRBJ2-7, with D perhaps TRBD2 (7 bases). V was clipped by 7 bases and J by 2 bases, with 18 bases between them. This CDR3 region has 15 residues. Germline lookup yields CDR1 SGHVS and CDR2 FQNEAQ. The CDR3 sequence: CASILRGGSAYEQYF. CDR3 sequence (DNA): TGTGCCAGCATCCTAAGGGGGGGGAGCGCCTACGAGCAGTACTTC.

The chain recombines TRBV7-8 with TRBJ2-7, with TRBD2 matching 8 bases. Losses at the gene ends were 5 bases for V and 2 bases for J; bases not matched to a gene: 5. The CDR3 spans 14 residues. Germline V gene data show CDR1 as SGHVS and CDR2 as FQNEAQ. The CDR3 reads CASSVSGTTYEQYF. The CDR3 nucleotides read TGTGCCAGCAGCGTTAGCGGGACGACCTACGAGCAGTACTTC.

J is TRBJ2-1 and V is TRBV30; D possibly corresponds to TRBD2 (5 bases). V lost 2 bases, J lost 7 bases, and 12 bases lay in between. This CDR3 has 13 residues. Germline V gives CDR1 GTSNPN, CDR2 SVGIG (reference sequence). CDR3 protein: CAWSLPPGNEQFF. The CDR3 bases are TGTGCCTGGAGTCTGCCCCCGGGGAATGAGCAGTTCTTC.

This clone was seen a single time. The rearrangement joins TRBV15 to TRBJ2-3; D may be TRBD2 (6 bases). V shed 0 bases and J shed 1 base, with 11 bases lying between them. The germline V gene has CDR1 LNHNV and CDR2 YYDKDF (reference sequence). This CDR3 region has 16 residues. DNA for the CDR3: TGTGCCACCAGCAGAGAACTGGGAGGCGGCACAGATACGCAGTATTTT. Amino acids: CATSRELGGGTDTQYF.

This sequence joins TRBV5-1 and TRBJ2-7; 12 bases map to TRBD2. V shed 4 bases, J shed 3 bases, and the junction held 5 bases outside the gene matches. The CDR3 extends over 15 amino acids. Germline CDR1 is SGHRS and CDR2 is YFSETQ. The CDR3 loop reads CASSPGLAGIYEQYF. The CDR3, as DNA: TGCGCCAGCAGCCCAGGACTAGCGGGGATCTACGAGCAGTACTTC.

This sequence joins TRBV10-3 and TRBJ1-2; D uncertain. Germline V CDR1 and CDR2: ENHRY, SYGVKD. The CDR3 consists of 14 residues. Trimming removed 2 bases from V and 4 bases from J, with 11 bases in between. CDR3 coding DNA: TGTGCCATCAGTGAGACAGCGTCTCCCTATGGCTACACCTTC. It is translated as CAISETASPYGYTF.

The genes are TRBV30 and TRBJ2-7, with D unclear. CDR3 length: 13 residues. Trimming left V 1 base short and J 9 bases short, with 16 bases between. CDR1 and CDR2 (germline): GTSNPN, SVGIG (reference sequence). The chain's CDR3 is CAWSGSQTGRQYF. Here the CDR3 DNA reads TGTGCCTGGAGTGGTAGTCAAACCGGCCGGCAGTACTTC.

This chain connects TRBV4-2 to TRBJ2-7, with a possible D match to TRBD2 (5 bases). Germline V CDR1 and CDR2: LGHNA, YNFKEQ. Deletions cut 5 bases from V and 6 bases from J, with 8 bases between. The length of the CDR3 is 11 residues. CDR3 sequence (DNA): TGTGCCAGCAGCTTGGGGAGCGAGCAGTACTTC. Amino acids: CASSLGSEQYF.